This T cell receptor beta chain is from a study of post-analysis software for immune sequencing data (dated by TCRdb to the mid-2010s). Some background on the complete study: The recorded disease courses included relapsing-remitting, secondary progressive and progressive-relapsing multiple sclerosis, and some patients had no subtype annotation. The patient repertoires were set against 10 or so previously published healthy control repertoires from donors whose ages ranged from roughly 6 to 25 years. A subset of samples was prepared in parallel using single-end sample barcoding, then pooled and co-amplified after Illumina adapter ligation.

The protocol used for the library was PCR. The data were produced on an Illumina HiSeq 2500. To reduce PCR and sequencing biases, unique molecular identifiers were incorporated into the TCR beta cDNA libraries. Approximately 500,000 cDNA molecules were obtained for every 1 to 10 million input T cells, so each molecule roughly corresponded to one T cell. The patient libraries were prepared and sequenced with the same protocol used for the earlier healthy control dataset. Within a given batch, samples were prepared together, multiplexed and sequenced on the same HiSeq lane. From the authors' description of their analysis: MIGEC handled the raw barcoded reads, throwing out single-read molecular identifier groups before consensus assembly and CDR3 extraction. VDJtools was used for post-analysis of the clonotype tables, with diversity normalized by down-sampling every dataset to the smallest sample size. In repertoire overlap clustering, CDR3 amino acid sequences, but not nucleotide sequences, were matched to correct batch-related cross-sample contamination. The public reads were reanalyzed by TCRdb: fastp trimming at Q25, MiXCR alignment, in-frame beta chains only. CDR3 protein sequences are deduplicated, and each keeps its most common genes and DNA. TCRdb's processing, not the authors', yielded these V and J calls. The sample includes about 430,000 distinct CDR3 sequences, with 35% to 45% observed a single time. The ten largest clones capture under 9% of the sample.

To demonstrate the VDJtools post-analysis software, the study profiled TCR beta repertoires from the peripheral blood of 13 young patients with multiple sclerosis. The multiple sclerosis patients were children and adolescents between roughly 6 and 16 years of age. As to this clonotype: The clone's antigen remains unknown. It has no much larger one-base neighbor in the sample; base qualities were not kept.

For this chain, trimming is 6 bases at the V end and 5 bases at the J end, and the number of junction bases without a gene match is 8. Looking up the germline V gene yields CDR1 MDHEN and CDR2 SYDVKM. Counted from cysteine to phenylalanine, this CDR3 has 15 amino acids. Only the CDR3 DNA stays, 45 bases, in frame from base 1. The paper's findings and limits, for the study overall: Direct clustering with F measure showed strong co-clustering of samples prepared in the same batch, prompting a batch-effect correction. Multiple sclerosis patients had significantly lower normalized Chao1 diversity than controls, a result that suggests substantial peripheral T-cell clonal expansion. The control group was slightly older than the multiple sclerosis patient group. Patients showed significantly higher frequencies than controls for about 5 TRBV segments, among them TRBV5-6, TRBV5-1 and TRBV20-1.

The sequence was obtained from a girl aged 2 to 10 with multiple sclerosis. The chain uses TRBV28 and TRBJ2-3; 10 bases in the middle match TRBD1. Source material: blood. The CDR3 protein: CASRGDRGYEDTQYF. The DNA sequence reads TGTGCCAGCAGGGGGGACAGGGGATACGAAGATACGCAGTATTTT. Here the CDR3 is joined to the reference TRBV28 and TRBJ2-3 genes, and the full variable domain is: DVKVTQSSRYLVKRTGEKVFLECVQDMDHENMFWYRQDPGLGLRLIYFSYDVKMKEKGDIPEGYSVSREKKERFSLILESASTNQTSMYLCASRGDRGYEDTQYFGPGTRLTVL.